This TCR beta chain is drawn from a study of T cell responses to AZD1222 COVID-19 vaccine. The study's findings and limits: At baseline, seropositivity was found in only a handful of AZD1222 recipients. The peak T cell response came first, and repertoires were sampled only after it.

CDR1 and CDR2 (germline): MNHEY, SVGAGI. CDR3 size: 14 residues. Trimming cost V 8 bases and J 2 bases; bases outside gene matches: 8. This clone was observed once. Its target is unknown. TCRdb keeps only in-frame clones here, not all; method: immunoSEQ multiplex PCR. Of some 150,000 clones in the sample, more than 75% are singletons; the top ten hold just over 9%. Investigators merged groups given second doses at roughly 4 or roughly 12 weeks. The clonotype was recovered from an adult who received the AZD1222 COVID-19 vaccine. The source was peripheral blood, collected 28 days after the second AZD1222 dose. The genes are TRBV6-5 and TRBJ2-7; 8 nucleotides align to TRBD2. In nucleotides, the CDR3 is TGTGCCAGCGCGAGTTTAGCGGGAACCTACGAGCAGTACTTC. Translated, it gives CASASLAGTYEQYF.